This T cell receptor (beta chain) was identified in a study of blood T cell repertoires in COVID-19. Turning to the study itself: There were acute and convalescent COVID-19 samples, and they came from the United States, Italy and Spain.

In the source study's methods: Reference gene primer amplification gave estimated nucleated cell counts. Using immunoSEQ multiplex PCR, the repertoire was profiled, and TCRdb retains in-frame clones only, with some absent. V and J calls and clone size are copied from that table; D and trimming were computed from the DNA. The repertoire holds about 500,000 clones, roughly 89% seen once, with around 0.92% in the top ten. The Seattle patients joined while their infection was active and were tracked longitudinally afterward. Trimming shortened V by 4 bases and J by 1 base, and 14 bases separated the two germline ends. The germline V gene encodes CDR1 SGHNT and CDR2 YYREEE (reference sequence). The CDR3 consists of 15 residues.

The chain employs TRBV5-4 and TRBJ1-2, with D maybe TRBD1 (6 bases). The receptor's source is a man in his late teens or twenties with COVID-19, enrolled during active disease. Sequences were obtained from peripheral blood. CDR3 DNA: TGTGCCAGCAGCACCCGGACAGATTTTAACTATGGCTACACCTTC. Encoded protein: CASSTRTDFNYGYTF. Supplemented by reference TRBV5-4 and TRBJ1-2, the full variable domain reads ETGVTQSPTHLIKTRGQQVTLRCSSQSGHNTVSWYQQALGQGPQFIFQYYREEENGRGNFPPRFSGLQFPNYSSELNVNALELDDSALYLCASSTRTDFNYGYTFGSGTRLTVV.